This T cell receptor (beta chain) is drawn from a study of blood T cell repertoires in COVID-19. CDR1 and CDR2 from the germline V gene are LNHDA and SQIVND (reference sequence). The CDR3 runs 15 residues. V lost 5 bases to trimming and J lost 6 bases, with 19 bases between them. Repertoires were generated with immunoSEQ multiplex PCR, while TCRdb's copy carries only in-frame clones and drops some. The sample contains some 190,000 clones, roughly 84% of which appear only once. Sequencing was performed on peripheral blood. J is TRBJ1-2 and V is TRBV19; possibly TRBD1 for D (5 bases). This TCR was sampled from a person aged 70 to 85 with COVID-19, enrolled during active disease. This CDR3 reads CASSLKGHVSNGYTF. DNA for the CDR3: TGTGCCAGTAGTCTTAAAGGACACGTTTCTAATGGCTACACCTTC.